This T cell receptor beta chain was profiled in a study of blood T cells in healthy people across ages. Study results and limitations: Higher diversity and more naive CD4+ cells were features of long-lived donors, compared to aged donors. Unsorted PBMCs prevented conclusive naive versus antigen-experienced comparison.

A sample-barcoded 5' primer and a J-beta primer mix were used in a second PCR of about 7 to 12 cycles. One entry per CDR3 protein results from TCRdb running MiXCR on the 5' RACE reads. Here the sample spans approximately 700,000 distinct CDR3 sequences, about 32% being singletons. With each sample, at least 5 micrograms of total RNA were extracted. This clonotype was recorded many times. Antigen: not known. Sequencing was carried out using blood. The TCR originated in a woman aged 80 or over in good health.

The CDR3 protein is CAISKTSATTYNEQFF. The CDR3 DNA reads TGTGCCATCAGTAAAACTAGCGCAACTACCTACAATGAGCAGTTCTTC. The gene calls are TRBV10-3 and TRBJ2-1; 7 bases match TRBD2. Germline assignment: CDR1 ENHRY and CDR2 SYGVKD. This CDR3 contains 16 residues. V shed 5 bases, J shed 2 bases, and the junction held 9 bases outside the gene matches.